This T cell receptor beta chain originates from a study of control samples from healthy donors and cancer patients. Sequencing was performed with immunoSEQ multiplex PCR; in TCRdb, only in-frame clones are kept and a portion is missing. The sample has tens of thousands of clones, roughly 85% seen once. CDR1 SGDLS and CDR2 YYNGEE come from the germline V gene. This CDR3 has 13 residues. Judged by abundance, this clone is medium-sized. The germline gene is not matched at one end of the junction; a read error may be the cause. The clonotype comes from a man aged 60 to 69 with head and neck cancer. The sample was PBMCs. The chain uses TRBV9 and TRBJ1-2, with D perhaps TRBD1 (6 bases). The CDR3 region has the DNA TGTGCCAGCACCGTAGGGGGGGAAGAAGGCTACACCTTC. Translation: CASTVGGEEGYTF.